A single sample is the source of the 9 T cell receptor beta chains below, sequenced in a study of control samples from healthy donors and cancer patients. Profiling relied on immunoSEQ multiplex PCR, and the TCRdb table lists in-frame clones only, not all of them. This sample has tens of thousands of clones, with 91% found just once. Input material: blood. The receptors come from a man aged 45-60 years in good health.

This chain uses TRBV29-1 with TRBJ1-3; tentative D call: TRBD1 (5 bases). Germline-derived CDR1 and CDR2 are SQVTM and ANQGSEA. Deletions cut 7 bases from V and 9 bases from J, with 13 bases between. The CDR3 has 11 residues. The CDR3 DNA reads as TGCAGCGCCGCCGAGGGGAGCACCATATATTTT. Its protein is CSAAEGSTIYF.

The rearrangement links TRBV5-1 to TRBJ2-1, with 15 nucleotides matching TRBD2. Germline CDR1 and CDR2: SGHRS and YFSETQ. The CDR3 is 14 residues long. V gave up 4 bases and J gave up 11 bases; unmatched junction bases: 4. The chain's CDR3 is CASSLGLAGGKQFF. Here the CDR3 DNA reads TGCGCCAGCAGCCTGGGACTAGCGGGGGGAAAGCAGTTCTTC.

V is TRBV25-1 and J is TRBJ2-7, with 7 bases identical to TRBD1. The CDR3 covers 13 residues. Germline CDR1 and CDR2: MGHDK and SYGVNS. Trimming removed 7 bases from V and 2 bases from J; junction bases left unmatched: 5. The DNA of the CDR3 is TGTGCCAGCACCCGGGACAGTGCCTACGAGCAGTACTTC. Its protein product is CASTRDSAYEQYF.

The chain links TRBV27 to TRBJ1-5; the D gene is possibly TRBD1 (5 bases). Trimming shortened V by 5 bases and J by 5 bases, and 16 bases separated the two germline ends. The CDR3 totals 15 residues. In germline, CDR1 is MNHEY, CDR2 SMNVEV (reference sequence). The CDR3 bases are TGTGCCAGCAGTCTTAGAGCTGGGGGAGATCAGCCCCAGCATTTT. It codes for CASSLRAGGDQPQHF.

This chain uses TRBV6-2 or TRBV6-3 with TRBJ1-1; 7 nucleotides line up with TRBD1. The ends lost 2 bases at V and 5 bases at J; junction bases unmatched: 8. The CDR3 runs 15 residues. Germline V gene sequence: CDR1 MNHEY, CDR2 SVGEGT. This CDR3 is CASSYRPGGETEAFF. The CDR3 DNA is TGTGCCAGCAGTTACCGGCCAGGGGGTGAGACTGAAGCTTTCTTT.

This chain joins TRBV19 and TRBJ1-2, with D possibly TRBD1 on 6 matching bases. CDR1 and CDR2 from the germline V gene are LNHDA and SQIVND (reference sequence). The CDR3 is 17 amino acids. V lost 7 bases, J lost 1 base, and 22 bases lay in between. The CDR3 sequence is CASTPRGIRTLNYGYTF. In nucleotides, the CDR3 is TGTGCCAGTACCCCTAGGGGGATCAGGACCCTTAACTATGGCTACACCTTC.

V is TRBV10-3 and J is TRBJ2-2; 11 bases fit TRBD1. Germline-derived CDR1 and CDR2 are ENHRY and SYGVKD. V was clipped by 11 bases and J by 5 bases; unmatched bases: 7. The CDR3 loop spans 14 amino acids. The CDR3 is CASDRGQGTGELFF. The CDR3 DNA is TGTGCCTCGGACAGGGGGCAGGGAACCGGGGAGCTGTTTTTT.

This clone appeared a single time. The chain couples TRBV6-5 to TRBJ2-3; 7 bases are a match to TRBD2. The germline CDR1 and CDR2 sequences are MNHEY and SVGAGI. This CDR3 is built from 14 residues. J gave up 5 bases and V 0 bases, and 2 bases lay outside the gene matches. CDR3 sequence reads: CASSYSGRGDTQYF. Here the CDR3 DNA reads TGTGCCAGCAGTTACTCTGGGAGGGGAGATACGCAGTATTTT.

The genes are TRBV4-1 and TRBJ1-2, with 9 bases identical to TRBD1. The CDR3 runs to 14 residues. Germline V gene sequence: CDR1 MGHRA, CDR2 YSYEKL. V lost 3 bases, J lost 4 bases, and 3 bases stayed unmatched. The CDR3 here is CASSQIQGAYGYTF. CDR3 DNA: TGCGCCAGCAGCCAGATACAGGGGGCCTATGGCTACACCTTC.